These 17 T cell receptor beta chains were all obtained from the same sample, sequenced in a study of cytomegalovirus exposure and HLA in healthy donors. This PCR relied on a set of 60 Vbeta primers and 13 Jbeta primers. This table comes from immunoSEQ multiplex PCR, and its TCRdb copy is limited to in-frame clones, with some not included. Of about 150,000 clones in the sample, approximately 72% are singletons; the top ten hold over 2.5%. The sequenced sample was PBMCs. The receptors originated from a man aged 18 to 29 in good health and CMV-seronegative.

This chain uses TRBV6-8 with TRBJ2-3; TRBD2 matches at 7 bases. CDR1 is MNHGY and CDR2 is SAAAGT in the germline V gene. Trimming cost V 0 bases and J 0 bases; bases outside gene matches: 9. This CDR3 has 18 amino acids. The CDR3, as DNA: TGTGCCAGCAGTTACTCGTTCCGAGCGGGGCAGAGCACAGATACGCAGTATTTT. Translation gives CASSYSFRAGQSTDTQYF.

The CDR3 loop is CASSEGTGGNYGYTF. The CDR3 DNA is TGTGCCAGCAGCGAAGGGACAGGGGGAAACTATGGCTACACCTTC. The J gene is TRBJ1-2, the V gene TRBV5-4, with 11 bases fitting TRBD1. The CDR3 consists of 15 residues. Unmatched junction bases numbered 4, after V lost 4 bases and J lost 2 bases. Germline CDR1 is SGHNT and CDR2 is YYREEE (reference sequence).

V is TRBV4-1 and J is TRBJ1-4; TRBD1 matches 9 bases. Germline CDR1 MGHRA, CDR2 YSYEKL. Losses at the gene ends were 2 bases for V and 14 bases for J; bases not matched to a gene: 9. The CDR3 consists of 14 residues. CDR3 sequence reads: CASSQRDRVSRLFF. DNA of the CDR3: TGCGCCAGCAGCCAAAGGGACAGGGTTTCTAGGCTGTTTTTT.

The chain's CDR3 is CASSFAGQTYEQYF. CDR3 bases: TGTGCCAGCAGCTTCGCGGGACAGACCTACGAGCAGTACTTC. The chain joins TRBV11-2 to TRBJ2-7; TRBD1 might be the D (7 bases). V was cut by 3 bases and J by 2 bases, with 11 bases left in between. In germline, CDR1 is SGHAT, CDR2 FQNNGV. The CDR3 totals 14 residues. The full variable domain, with the rest looked up from reference TRBV11-2 and TRBJ2-7, is EAGVAQSPRYKIIEKRQSVAFWCNPISGHATLYWYQQILGQGPKLLIQFQNNGVVDDSQLPKDRFSAERLKGVDSTLKIQPAKLEDSAVYLCASSFAGQTYEQYFGPGTRLTVT.

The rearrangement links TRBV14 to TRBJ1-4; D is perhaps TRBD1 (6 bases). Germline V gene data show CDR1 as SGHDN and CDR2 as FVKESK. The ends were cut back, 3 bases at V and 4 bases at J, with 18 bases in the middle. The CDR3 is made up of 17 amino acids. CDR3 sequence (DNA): TGTGCCAGCAGCCAGGGGGCGAGGTGGGCGAATAATGAAAAACTGTTTTTT. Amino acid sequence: CASSQGARWANNEKLFF. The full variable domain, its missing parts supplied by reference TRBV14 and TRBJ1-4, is EAGVTQFPSHSVIEKGQTVTLRCDPISGHDNLYWYRRVMGKEIKFLLHFVKESKQDESGMPNNRFLAERTGGTYSTLKVQPAELEDSGVYFCASSQGARWANNEKLFFGSGTQLSVL.

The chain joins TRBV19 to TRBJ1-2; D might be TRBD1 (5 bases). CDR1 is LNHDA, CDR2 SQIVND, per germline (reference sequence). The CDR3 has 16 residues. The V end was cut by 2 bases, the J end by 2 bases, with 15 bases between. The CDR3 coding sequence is TGTGCCAGTAGTATATCCCATCAGACAGTCAACTATGGCTACACCTTC. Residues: CASSISHQTVNYGYTF.

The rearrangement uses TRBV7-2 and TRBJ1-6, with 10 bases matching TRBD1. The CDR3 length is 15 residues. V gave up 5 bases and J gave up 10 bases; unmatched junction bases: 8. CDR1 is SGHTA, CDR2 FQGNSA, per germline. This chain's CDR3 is CASSLEGTGESPLHF. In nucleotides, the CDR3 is TGTGCCAGCAGCCTGGAAGGGACAGGGGAATCACCCCTCCACTTT.

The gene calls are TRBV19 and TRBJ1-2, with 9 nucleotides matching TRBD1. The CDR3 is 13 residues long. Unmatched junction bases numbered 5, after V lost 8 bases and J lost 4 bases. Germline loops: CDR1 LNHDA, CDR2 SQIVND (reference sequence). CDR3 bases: TGTGCCAGTTCGGGACAGGGCCTCTATGGCTACACCTTC. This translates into CASSGQGLYGYTF.

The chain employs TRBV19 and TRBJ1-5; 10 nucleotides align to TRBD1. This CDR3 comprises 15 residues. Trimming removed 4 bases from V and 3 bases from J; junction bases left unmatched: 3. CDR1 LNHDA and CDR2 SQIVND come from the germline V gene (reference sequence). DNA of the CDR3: TGTGCCAGTAGTACGGGACAGGGGAACAATCAGCCCCAGCATTTT. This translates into CASSTGQGNNQPQHF.

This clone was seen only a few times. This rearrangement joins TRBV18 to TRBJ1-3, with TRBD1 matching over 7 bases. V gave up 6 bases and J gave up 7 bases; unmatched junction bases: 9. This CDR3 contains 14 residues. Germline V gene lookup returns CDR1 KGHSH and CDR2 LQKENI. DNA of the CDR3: TGTGCCAGCTCTTTTCGGACAGGTGGGAACACCATATATTTT. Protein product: CASSFRTGGNTIYF.

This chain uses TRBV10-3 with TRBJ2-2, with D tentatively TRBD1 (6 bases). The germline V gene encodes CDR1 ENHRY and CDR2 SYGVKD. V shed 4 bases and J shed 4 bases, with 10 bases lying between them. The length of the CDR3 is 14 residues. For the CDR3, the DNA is TGTGCCATCAGTGGGTGGGGGCTCACCGGGGAGCTGTTTTTT. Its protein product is CAISGWGLTGELFF.

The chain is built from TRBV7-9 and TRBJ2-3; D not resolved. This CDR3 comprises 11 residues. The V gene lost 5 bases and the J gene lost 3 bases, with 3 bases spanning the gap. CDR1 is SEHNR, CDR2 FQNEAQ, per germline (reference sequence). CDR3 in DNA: TGTGCCAGCAGCACAACAGATACGCAGTATTTT. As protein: CASSTTDTQYF.

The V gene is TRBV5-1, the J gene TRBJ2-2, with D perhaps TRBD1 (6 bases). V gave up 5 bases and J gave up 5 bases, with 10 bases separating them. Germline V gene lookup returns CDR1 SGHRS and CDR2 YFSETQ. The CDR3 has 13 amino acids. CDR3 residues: CASSRDITGELFF. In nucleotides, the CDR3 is TGCGCCAGCAGTCGGGACATAACCGGGGAGCTGTTTTTT.

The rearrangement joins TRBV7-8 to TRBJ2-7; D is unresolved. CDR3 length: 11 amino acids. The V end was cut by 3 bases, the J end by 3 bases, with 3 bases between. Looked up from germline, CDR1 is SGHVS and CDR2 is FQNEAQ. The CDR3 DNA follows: TGTGCCAGCAGCTTTTACTACGAGCAGTACGTC. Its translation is CASSFYYEQYV.

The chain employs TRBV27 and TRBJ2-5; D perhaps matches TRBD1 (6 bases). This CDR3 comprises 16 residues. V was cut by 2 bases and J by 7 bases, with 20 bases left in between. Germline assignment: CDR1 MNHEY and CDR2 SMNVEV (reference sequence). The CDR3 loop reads CASSLTLQGARGTQYF. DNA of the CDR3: TGTGCCAGCAGTTTAACCCTACAGGGAGCAAGGGGGACCCAGTACTTC.

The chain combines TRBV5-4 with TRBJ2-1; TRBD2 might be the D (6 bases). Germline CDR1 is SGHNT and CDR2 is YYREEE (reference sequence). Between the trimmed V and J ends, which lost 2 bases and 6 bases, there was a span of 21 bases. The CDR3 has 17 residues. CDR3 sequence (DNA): TGTGCCAGCAGCTTTCAGACTAGATCGAGGGTACGCAATGAGCAGTTCTTC. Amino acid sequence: CASSFQTRSRVRNEQFF.

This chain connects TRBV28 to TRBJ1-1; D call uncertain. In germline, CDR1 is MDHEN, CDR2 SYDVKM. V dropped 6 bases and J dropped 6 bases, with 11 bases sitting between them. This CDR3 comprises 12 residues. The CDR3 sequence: CASSSGGSEAFF. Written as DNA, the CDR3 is TGTGCCAGCAGCTCCGGAGGCTCTGAAGCTTTCTTT.